The 28 T cell receptor beta chains below were found in one sample sequenced in a study of blood T cell repertoires in COVID-19 (dated by TCRdb to the early 2020s). Library preparation employed the immunoSEQ multiplex PCR assay. As stored in TCRdb, this immuneACCESS dataset retains in-frame rearrangements with V and J assigned. A fraction of the clones does not appear; measured against another copy, unresolved V genes explain less than half of the discrepancy, and the remainder lacks a known reason. For this sample the table gives hundreds of thousands of clones, of which 86% were detected only once. Around 1.7% of the sample goes to the ten largest clones. The sequenced sample was PBMCs or T cells enriched from blood (not recorded which). The receptor set was obtained from a middle-aged man who had recovered from COVID-19.

The V call is TRBV6-4, the J call TRBJ2-2; D is uncertain. The V end lost 4 bases, the J end lost 5 bases, and 8 bases lay between the germline ends. Germline-derived CDR1 and CDR2 are MRHNA and SNTAGT. The CDR3 sequence is 13 residues long. The CDR3 protein is CASSVSQTGELFF. The CDR3 DNA sequence: TGTGCCAGCAGTGTCTCCCAAACCGGGGAGCTGTTTTTT.

The chain uses TRBV6-2 or TRBV6-3 and TRBJ2-4; D is perhaps TRBD2 (5 bases). The V end lost 5 bases, the J end lost 5 bases, and 16 bases lay between the germline ends. The V gene's germline CDR1 is MNHEY and CDR2 SVGEGT. The CDR3 contains 15 residues. CDR3 bases: TGTGCCAGCAGTCCAGCGGAGGTGGCGGAAAACATTCAGTACTTC. Its translation is CASSPAEVAENIQYF.

This sequence joins TRBV4-1 and TRBJ2-3; weak D call: TRBD2 (5 bases). This CDR3 comprises 17 residues. Trimming took off 0 bases at V and 6 bases at J, with 19 bases between the two ends. The V gene's germline CDR1 is MGHRA and CDR2 YSYEKL. CDR3 protein: CASSQDVTRYEVDTQYF. CDR3 nucleotides: TGCGCCAGCAGCCAAGATGTAACTAGGTATGAAGTGGATACGCAGTATTTT.

This chain connects TRBV12-3 or TRBV12-4 to TRBJ1-6; unclear D gene. Trimming took 2 bases from V and 11 from J, leaving 7 bases between them. The CDR3 loop spans 12 amino acids. DNA of the CDR3: TGTGCCAGCAGTTTACAGGCAACACCCCTCCACTTT. Amino acids: CASSLQATPLHF.

CDR3 amino acids: CASSQMGGDTQYF. The CDR3 region has the DNA TGTGCCAGCAGCCAGATGGGGGGAGATACGCAGTATTTT. The rearrangement uses TRBV7-9 and TRBJ2-3; possibly TRBD2 for D (6 bases). CDR1 is SEHNR and CDR2 is FQNEAQ in the germline V gene (reference sequence). CDR3 length: 13 residues. V was shortened by 5 bases and J by 5 bases, with 11 bases between the two germline ends.

The V and J genes are TRBV4-3 and TRBJ2-5, with 11 positions matching TRBD2. V lost 4 bases, J lost 0 bases, and 4 bases stayed unmatched. CDR1 and CDR2 from the germline V gene are LGHNA and YSLEER. This CDR3 comprises 16 residues. The chain's CDR3 is CASSRLLAGDQETQYF. The CDR3 coding sequence is TGCGCCAGCAGCCGCCTACTAGCGGGGGACCAAGAGACCCAGTACTTC.

The chain combines TRBV20-1 with TRBJ1-2, with a tentative D call TRBD1 (6 bases). The germline V gene has CDR1 DFQATT and CDR2 SNEGSKA (reference sequence). The CDR3 consists of 11 residues. V dropped 5 bases and J dropped 8 bases, with 12 bases sitting between them. This CDR3 reads CSARRGFGYTF. As DNA, the CDR3 is TGCAGTGCTCGAAGGGGGTTCGGCTACACCTTC.

The chain links TRBV28 to TRBJ1-1; 7 nucleotides align to TRBD1. Germline CDR1 MDHEN, CDR2 SYDVKM. With 5 bases clipped from V and 13 bases from J, the junction kept 22 bases outside the gene matches. CDR3 length equals 16 residues. CDR3 loop: CASSRPFRGIGVELFF. CDR3 nucleotide sequence: TGTGCCAGCAGTCGTCCTTTCAGGGGGATTGGTGTAGAGCTTTTCTTT.

V gene TRBV7-9 combines with J gene TRBJ1-5, with 9 nucleotides matching TRBD1. Germline V gives CDR1 SEHNR, CDR2 FQNEAQ (reference sequence). The junction had 3 bases not matched to a gene; V was cut back by 3 bases and J by 6 bases. CDR3 length: 14 amino acids. CDR3 nucleotides: TGTGCCAGCAGCTTCGGGACAGGGCGTCAGCCCCAGCATTTT. Protein product: CASSFGTGRQPQHF.

The chain couples TRBV20-1 to TRBJ2-7; D remains unclear. Per germline, CDR1 DFQATT and CDR2 SNEGSKA (reference sequence). The CDR3 contains 11 residues. V was cut by 4 bases and J by 5 bases, with 9 bases left in between. The CDR3: CSATRWNEQYF. In DNA form, the CDR3 reads TGCAGTGCTACCAGGTGGAACGAGCAGTACTTC.

The V and J genes are TRBV6-4 and TRBJ1-4; 7 bases align to TRBD1. Germline lookup yields CDR1 MRHNA and CDR2 SNTAGT. With V trimmed by 0 bases and J by 0 bases, 10 bases remained unmatched. The CDR3 spans 19 residues. The CDR3 coding sequence is TGTGCCAGCAGTGACTCTTCGAGCGTGGGACAGCCAACTAATGAAAAACTGTTTTTT. Its protein is CASSDSSSVGQPTNEKLFF.

The chain employs TRBV6-5 and TRBJ2-3, with TRBD2 as a possible D gene (6 bases). Germline CDR1 is MNHEY and CDR2 is SVGAGI. The ends were cut back, 6 bases at V and 2 bases at J, with 12 bases in the middle. This CDR3 contains 14 residues. The CDR3 is CASSLGEATDTQYF. For the CDR3, the DNA is TGTGCCAGCAGCTTGGGGGAGGCCACAGATACGCAGTATTTT.

This chain links TRBV9 with TRBJ2-5; 16 bases are shared with TRBD2. The CDR3 runs to 16 residues. V trimming: 3 bases; J trimming: 3 bases; junction bases outside the gene matches: 2. The germline gives CDR1 SGDLS, CDR2 YYNGEE. The CDR3 spells CASSGGLAGGEETQYF. CDR3 sequence (DNA): TGTGCCAGCAGCGGGGGACTAGCGGGAGGGGAAGAGACCCAGTACTTC. Full variable domain (remainder filled in from reference TRBV9 and TRBJ2-5): DSGVTQTPKHLITATGQRVTLRCSPRSGDLSVYWYQQSLDQGLQFLIQYYNGEERAKGNILERFSAQQFPDLHSELNLSSLELGDSALYFCASSGGLAGGEETQYFGPGTRLLVL.

The chain combines TRBV10-3 with TRBJ2-1, with 7 bases lining up with TRBD1. CDR1 ENHRY and CDR2 SYGVKD come from the germline V gene. The junction had 8 bases not matched to a gene; V was cut back by 10 bases and J by 8 bases. The CDR3 runs to 12 residues. The CDR3 sequence is CATNRGSYEQFF. The DNA for the CDR3 is TGTGCCACGAACAGGGGATCCTATGAGCAGTTCTTC.

V gene TRBV4-1 combines with J gene TRBJ2-7; TRBD2 is a possible D gene (5 bases). Germline V CDR1 and CDR2: MGHRA, YSYEKL. Trimming cost V 3 bases and J 2 bases, with 14 bases left between them. The CDR3 runs 15 residues. CDR3 DNA sequence: TGCGCCAGCAGCCAGGGTTATCCCGGGGCCTACGAGCAGTACTTC. Residues: CASSQGYPGAYEQYF.

The chain links TRBV18 to TRBJ2-2; 9 bases are shared with TRBD1. Germline values: CDR1 KGHSH, CDR2 LQKENI. The CDR3 is 16 residues long. The trim removed 0 bases at V and 5 bases at J, leaving 4 bases unmatched. The CDR3 nucleotides are TGTGCCAGCTCACCACCGGGACAGGGTCGAACCGGGGAGCTGTTTTTT. Translation: CASSPPGQGRTGELFF.

This sequence joins TRBV6-5 and TRBJ2-7; 12 bases match TRBD1. The CDR3 runs to 13 residues. The V gene's germline CDR1 is MNHEY and CDR2 SVGAGI. The DNA for the CDR3 is TGTGCACTGACGGGACAGGGGGCGGGTGAGCAGTACTTC. Its protein is CALTGQGAGEQYF.

The chain recombines TRBV3-1 (or the pseudogene TRBV3-2) with TRBJ1-1; D is unresolved. V lost 0 bases to trimming and J lost 5 bases, with 10 bases between them. The germline V gene has CDR1 LGHDT and CDR2 YNNKEL (reference sequence). The CDR3 contains 14 residues. Here the CDR3 reads CASSQEGGETEAFF. DNA of the CDR3: TGTGCCAGCAGCCAAGAGGGAGGAGAAACTGAAGCTTTCTTT.

For this clone: This CDR3 is also generated by other DNA sequences in the sample. The V gene is TRBV4-1, the J gene TRBJ2-7; TRBD1 matches 10 bases. Germline assignment: CDR1 MGHRA and CDR2 YSYEKL. Losses at the gene ends were 1 base for V and 1 base for J; bases not matched to a gene: 1. The CDR3 is 15 amino acids. In DNA, the CDR3 is TGCGCCAGCAGCCAAGGGACAGGGGGATCCTACGAGCAGTACTTC. Translating gives CASSQGTGGSYEQYF.

The V and J genes are TRBV19 and TRBJ2-7; tentative D call: TRBD1 (6 bases). Germline values: CDR1 LNHDA, CDR2 SQIVND (reference sequence). This CDR3 comprises 14 residues. V shed 10 bases and J shed 0 bases, with 16 bases lying between them. Written as DNA, the CDR3 is TGTGCCACCTCTAGGGACACGAGCTCCTACGAGCAGTACTTC. Translation gives CATSRDTSSYEQYF.

The chain links TRBV27 to TRBJ1-1, with 11 positions matching TRBD1. The V gene's germline CDR1 is MNHEY and CDR2 SMNVEV (reference sequence). The CDR3 loop spans 14 amino acids. Trimming cost V 8 bases and J 4 bases; bases outside gene matches: 6. The CDR3 loop reads CASSGQGAFTEAFF. The DNA for the CDR3 is TGTGCCAGCTCCGGACAGGGGGCATTCACTGAAGCTTTCTTT.

This clone appeared once. The CDR3 sequence is CASSVGTRTYEQYF. The CDR3, as DNA: TGTGCCAGCAGCGTAGGGACAAGAACTTACGAGCAGTACTTC. The rearrangement joins TRBV9 to TRBJ2-7; tentatively, D is TRBD1 (5 bases). Trimming shortened V by 0 bases and J by 4 bases, and 11 bases separated the two germline ends. In germline, CDR1 is SGDLS, CDR2 YYNGEE. CDR3 length: 14 residues.

The rearrangement joins TRBV4-1 to TRBJ2-1, with TRBD1 matching 7 bases. Germline V gives CDR1 MGHRA, CDR2 YSYEKL. The CDR3 is 14 amino acids. V shed 1 base, J shed 9 bases, and the junction held 6 bases outside the gene matches. The CDR3 here is CASSQVGRDSEQFF. CDR3 sequence (DNA): TGCGCCAGCAGCCAAGTGGGACGGGACAGTGAGCAGTTCTTC.

The chain joins TRBV19 to TRBJ1-1, with D possibly matching TRBD1 (5 bases). CDR1 and CDR2 from the germline V gene are LNHDA and SQIVND (reference sequence). Trimming cost V 8 bases and J 3 bases, with 19 bases left between them. This CDR3 spans 15 amino acids. CDR3 sequence (DNA): TGTGCCAGTGGGGCCGTGGTTTATGAGGACACTGAAGCTTTCTTT. Protein product: CASGAVVYEDTEAFF.

This clone showed up just once. The V call is TRBV18, the J call TRBJ1-5; D is ambiguous. The CDR3 extends over 16 amino acids. The germline gives CDR1 KGHSH, CDR2 LQKENI. V lost 4 bases, J lost 0 bases, and 13 bases lay in between. DNA for the CDR3: TGTGCCAGCTCACGCGGGCCTACTAATAGCAATCAGCCCCAGCATTTT. Amino acids: CASSRGPTNSNQPQHF. Full variable domain (missing parts from reference TRBV18 and TRBJ1-5): NAGVMQNPRHLVRRRGQEARLRCSPMKGHSHVYWYRQLPEEGLKFMVYLQKENIIDESGMPKERFSAEFPKEGPSILRIQQVVRGDSAAYFCASSRGPTNSNQPQHFGDGTRLSIL.

The chain is built from TRBV7-6 and TRBJ1-3; D call uncertain. The length of the CDR3 is 13 residues. The germline V gene encodes CDR1 SGHVS and CDR2 FNYEAQ. V gave up 6 bases and J gave up 3 bases, with 9 bases separating them. The CDR3 loop is CASSYQLGNTIYF. Here the CDR3 DNA reads TGTGCCAGCAGTTACCAACTTGGAAACACCATATATTTT.

This clone was picked up one time. The J gene is TRBJ2-1, the V gene TRBV24-1, with 11 nucleotides matching TRBD1. Germline V gene sequence: CDR1 KGHDR, CDR2 SFDVKD. J gave up 3 bases and V 6 bases, and 6 bases lay outside the gene matches. The CDR3 length is 16 residues. CDR3 nucleotides: TGTGCCACCAGTCTCTCCGGGACAGGGGGCTACAATGAGCAGTTCTTC. Encoded protein: CATSLSGTGGYNEQFF.

This chain links TRBV4-3 with TRBJ2-1, with 8 bases that match TRBD2. This CDR3 contains 16 residues. V lost 0 bases and J lost 7; bases outside the gene matches: 8. Germline CDR1 LGHNA, CDR2 YSLEER. The DNA of the CDR3 is TGCGCCAGCAGCCAAGATCTCGGGACTAGTCGAAATGAGCAGTTCTTC. As protein: CASSQDLGTSRNEQFF.